The present T cell receptor (beta chain) was sequenced within a study of blood T cells in healthy people across ages. Study-wide results and limits: The study found TCR beta diversity correlated strongly with naive T cell percentage.

Concerning this clonotype itself: Its antigen is undetermined.

Deletions cut 5 bases from V and 5 bases from J, with 18 bases between. The germline V gene encodes CDR1 MNHEY and CDR2 SVGEGT. The CDR3 covers 15 residues. For every donor, a draw yielded ten milliliters of peripheral blood. A sample-barcoded 5' primer and a J-beta primer mix were used in a second PCR of about 7 to 11 cycles. Sequencing recovered at least 3 million CDR3-containing paired-end reads from each sample. TCRdb used MiXCR to reprocess the 5' RACE reads, holding one entry per CDR3 protein. This table holds hundreds of thousands of distinct CDR3 sequences, approximately 53% found once. J is TRBJ1-2 and V is TRBV6-2 or TRBV6-3; D perhaps matches TRBD1 (5 bases). The receptor's source is a man aged 40-49 years in good health. The sample comprised blood. The CDR3 reads CASSVPGRGVYGYTF. The CDR3 DNA reads TGTGCCAGCAGTGTACCGGGACGGGGCGTGTATGGCTACACCTTC.